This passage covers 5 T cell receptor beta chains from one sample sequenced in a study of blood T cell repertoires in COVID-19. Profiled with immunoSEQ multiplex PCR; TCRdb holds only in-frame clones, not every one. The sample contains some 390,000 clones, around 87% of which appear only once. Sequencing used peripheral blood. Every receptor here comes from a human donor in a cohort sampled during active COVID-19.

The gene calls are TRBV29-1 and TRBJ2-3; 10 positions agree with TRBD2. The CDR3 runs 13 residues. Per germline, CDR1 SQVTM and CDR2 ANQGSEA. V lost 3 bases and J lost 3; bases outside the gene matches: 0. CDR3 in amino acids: CSVEGLATDTQYF. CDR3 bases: TGCAGCGTTGAGGGACTAGCGACAGATACGCAGTATTTT.

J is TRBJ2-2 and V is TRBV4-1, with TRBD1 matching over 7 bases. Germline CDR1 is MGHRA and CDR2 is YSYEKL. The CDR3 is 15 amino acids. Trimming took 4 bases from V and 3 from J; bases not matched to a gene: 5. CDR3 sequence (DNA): TGCGCCAGCAGCCTTCGACAGGGTGACACCGGGGAGCTGTTTTTT. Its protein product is CASSLRQGDTGELFF.

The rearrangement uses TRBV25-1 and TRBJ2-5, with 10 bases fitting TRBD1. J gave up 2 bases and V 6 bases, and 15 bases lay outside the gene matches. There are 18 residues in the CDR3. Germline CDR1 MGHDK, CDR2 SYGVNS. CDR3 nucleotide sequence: TGTGCCAGCAGCCCCTATGGGGACAGGGGTCCGAGTCAAGAGACCCAGTACTTC. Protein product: CASSPYGDRGPSQETQYF.

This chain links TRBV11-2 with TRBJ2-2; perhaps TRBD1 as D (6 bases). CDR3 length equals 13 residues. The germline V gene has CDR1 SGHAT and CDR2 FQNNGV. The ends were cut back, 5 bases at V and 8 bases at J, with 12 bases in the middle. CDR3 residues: CASSAGDRGELFF. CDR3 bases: TGTGCCAGCAGCGCAGGGGATAGGGGGGAGCTGTTTTTT. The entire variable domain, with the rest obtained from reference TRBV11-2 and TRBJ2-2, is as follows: EAGVAQSPRYKIIEKRQSVAFWCNPISGHATLYWYQQILGQGPKLLIQFQNNGVVDDSQLPKDRFSAERLKGVDSTLKIQPAKLEDSAVYLCASSAGDRGELFFGEGSRLTVL.

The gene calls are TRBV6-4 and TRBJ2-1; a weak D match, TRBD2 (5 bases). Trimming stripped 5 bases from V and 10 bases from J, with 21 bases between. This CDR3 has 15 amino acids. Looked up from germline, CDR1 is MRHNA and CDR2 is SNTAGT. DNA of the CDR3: TGTGCCAGCAGTCCCGTTGAGGGAGAATCCCGGGAGCAGTTCTTC. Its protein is CASSPVEGESREQFF.